Listed here are 25 T cell receptor beta chains from one sample, sequenced in a study of T cell repertoires in cytomegalovirus infection. No antigen is known for these receptors. Each CDR3 protein gets one entry after TCRdb re-called the reads with MiXCR. The table includes 300,000 or so distinct CDR3 sequences, around a quarter detected once. The input for sequencing was cultured PBMCs, taken from culture after CMV antigen stimulation. The receptors were sampled from a human donor in good health (CMV status not recorded). Some clones in this sample may be carry-over from other donors' samples.

The chain carries TRBV2 and TRBJ2-1; D is undetermined. The germline gives CDR1 SNHLY, CDR2 FYNNEI. V lost 3 bases, J lost 1 base, and 10 bases lay in between. The CDR3 has 15 residues. The CDR3 DNA follows: TGTGCCAGCAGTGAGGAAGATGGTTCCTACAATGAGCAGTTCTTC. It encodes CASSEEDGSYNEQFF.

The chain carries TRBV6-5 and TRBJ2-7; weak D call: TRBD1 (5 bases). Germline CDR1 and CDR2: MNHEY and SVGAGI. V lost 1 base to trimming and J lost 6 bases, with 7 bases between them. The CDR3 sequence is 12 residues long. CDR3 loop: CASSYWGGEQYF. The CDR3, as DNA: TGTGCCAGCAGTTACTGGGGCGGCGAGCAGTACTTC.

This rearrangement joins TRBV7-2 to TRBJ1-1, with 9 bases matching TRBD1. Looked up from germline, CDR1 is SGHTA and CDR2 is FQGNSA. The CDR3 totals 15 residues. The V and J ends lost 3 bases and 5 bases, in that order; junction bases with no gene match: 7. The CDR3 here is CASSFRGQGITEAFF. The CDR3 region has the DNA TGTGCCAGCAGCTTCCGTGGACAGGGGATAACTGAAGCTTTCTTT.

This clonotype was counted only a few times. The chain uses TRBV2 and TRBJ2-5; 9 bases line up with TRBD1. The CDR3 runs 16 residues. The ends lost 4 bases at V and 1 base at J; junction bases unmatched: 7. Germline assignment: CDR1 SNHLY and CDR2 FYNNEI. CDR3 nucleotides: TGTGCCAGCAGTGTTGGACAGGGGCCCTTCCAAGAGACCCAGTACTTC. It is translated as CASSVGQGPFQETQYF.

The chain has TRBV20-1 and TRBJ1-3; D uncertain. Germline values: CDR1 DFQATT, CDR2 SNEGSKA (reference sequence). The V and J ends lost 5 bases and 3 bases respectively, with 11 bases between them. The CDR3 extends over 13 amino acids. For the CDR3, the DNA is TGCAGTGCTCGGGTGGACCTTGGAAACACCATATATTTT. Its translation: CSARVDLGNTIYF.

There are a few counts of this clonotype. V is TRBV12-3 or TRBV12-4 and J is TRBJ1-3, with D perhaps matching TRBD1 (5 bases). The V end lost 5 bases, the J end lost 0 bases, and 17 bases lay between the germline ends. There are 17 residues in the CDR3. The CDR3 DNA is TGTGCCAGCAGTGCGCGACAGAGAATAAGCTCTGGAAACACCATATATTTT. Translating gives CASSARQRISSGNTIYF.

V and J are TRBV7-3 and TRBJ2-7; no clear D gene. CDR1 and CDR2 from the germline V gene are SGHTA and FQGTGA. V was cut by 5 bases and J by 1 base, with 9 bases left in between. The CDR3 is 13 amino acids. The CDR3 is CASSPPQSYEQYF. The CDR3 bases are TGTGCCAGCAGCCCCCCCCAATCCTACGAGCAGTACTTC.

This clonotype was observed many times. This chain connects TRBV25-1 to TRBJ2-2, with TRBD2 matching 8 bases. Per germline, CDR1 MGHDK and CDR2 SYGVNS. The trim removed 0 bases at V and 1 base at J, leaving 13 bases unmatched. The CDR3 runs 20 residues. The CDR3 sequence: CASSEYRLAGPEVNTGELFF. Written as DNA, the CDR3 is TGTGCCAGCAGTGAATATCGTCTAGCGGGCCCAGAGGTGAACACCGGGGAGCTGTTTTTT.

This sequence joins TRBV5-6 and TRBJ2-7, with D maybe TRBD2 (5 bases). CDR1 is SGHDT and CDR2 is YYEEEE in the germline V gene. The CDR3 is 13 amino acids. V was trimmed by 0 bases and J by 6 bases, leaving 10 bases between them. The CDR3 loop reads CASSLAGLIEQYF. CDR3 DNA: TGTGCCAGCAGCTTGGCCGGACTTATCGAGCAGTACTTC.

The chain is built from TRBV28 and TRBJ2-5; possible D gene TRBD1, 6 bases. The CDR3 contains 14 residues. Germline V gives CDR1 MDHEN, CDR2 SYDVKM. Deletions cut 4 bases from V and 5 bases from J, with 14 bases between. CDR3 residues: CASSSPDRRETQYF. CDR3 DNA sequence: TGTGCCAGCAGTTCTCCCGACAGGCGGGAGACCCAGTACTTC.

The chain joins TRBV2 to TRBJ1-1; D remains ambiguous. Germline CDR1 reads SNHLY; CDR2 reads FYNNEI. V dropped 7 bases and J dropped 1 base, with 4 bases sitting between them. The CDR3 totals 11 residues. This CDR3 is CASNRNTEAFF. The CDR3 DNA is TGTGCCAGCAACAGGAACACTGAAGCTTTCTTT. Supplemented by reference TRBV2 and TRBJ1-1, the full variable domain reads EPEVTQTPSHQVTQMGQEVILRCVPISNHLYFYWYRQILGQKVEFLVSFYNNEISEKSEIFDDQFSVERPDGSNFTLKIRSTKLEDSAMYFCASNRNTEAFFGQGTRLTVV.

V usage is TRBV2 and J usage is TRBJ2-3, with TRBD2 matching over 12 bases. Germline V lookup: CDR1 SNHLY, CDR2 FYNNEI. The CDR3 has 17 residues. V trimming: 10 bases; J trimming: 6 bases; junction bases outside the gene matches: 17. CDR3 nucleotide sequence: TGTGCCACCACACCCAGACTAGCGGGAGCCGAGGGGGATACGCAGTATTTT. This translates into CATTPRLAGAEGDTQYF.

The chain carries TRBV11-1 and TRBJ2-5; D gene unclear. CDR1 and CDR2 (germline): SGHAT, FQDESV (reference sequence). Deletions cut 2 bases from V and 2 bases from J, with 9 bases between. CDR3 length: 14 amino acids. CDR3 region: CASSLKTDQETQYF. In nucleotides, the CDR3 is TGTGCCAGCAGCTTAAAAACGGATCAAGAGACCCAGTACTTC.

CDR3 residues: CAWSPDTVDQPQHF. DNA for the CDR3: TGTGCCTGGAGTCCCGACACTGTCGATCAGCCCCAGCATTTT. This chain links TRBV30 with TRBJ1-5; D remains unclear. The germline V and J ends were trimmed by 2 bases and 5 bases, with 13 bases remaining between them. Germline CDR1 reads GTSNPN; CDR2 reads SVGIG (reference sequence). CDR3 size: 14 residues.

This chain uses TRBV20-1 with TRBJ2-7; D is perhaps TRBD1 or TRBD2 (5 bases each). CDR1 and CDR2 (germline): DFQATT, SNEGSKA (reference sequence). V lost 1 base and J lost 7, with 17 bases in between. The CDR3 is 14 amino acids. CDR3 nucleotide sequence: TGCAGTGCTAGAGTTTCTTGGGACCAAGAGGAGCAGTACTTC. This encodes CSARVSWDQEEQYF.

The chain employs TRBV19 and TRBJ2-2; D unclear. Trimming cost V 5 bases and J 6 bases, with 7 bases left between them. The CDR3 spans 12 residues. In germline, CDR1 is LNHDA, CDR2 SQIVND (reference sequence). CDR3 amino acids: CASSLLSGELFF. The CDR3 bases are TGTGCCAGTAGTCTTTTGTCCGGGGAGCTGTTTTTT.

This rearrangement joins TRBV7-2 to TRBJ2-3; D is possibly TRBD1 or TRBD2 (6 bases each). The CDR3 is 16 residues long. The germline gives CDR1 SGHTA, CDR2 FQGNSA. Trimming left V 1 base short and J 6 bases short, with 17 bases between. CDR3 sequence (DNA): TGTGCCAGCAGCTTAGGGGGCCCTAGGGGGAGGGATACGCAGTATTTT. Translation: CASSLGGPRGRDTQYF.

This clonotype turned up a few times. The gene calls are TRBV7-2 and TRBJ2-3; unclear D gene. CDR3 length: 13 amino acids. Germline-derived CDR1 and CDR2 are SGHTA and FQGNSA. V lost 4 bases and J 4 bases, leaving 9 bases between the germline ends. Written as DNA, the CDR3 is TGTGCCAGCAGCTGGGGAACAGCAGATACGCAGTATTTT. Amino acid sequence: CASSWGTADTQYF.

This clonotype was counted many times. The rearrangement joins TRBV15 to TRBJ1-1; D possibly corresponds to TRBD1 (5 bases). V shed 5 bases and J shed 1 base, with 11 bases lying between them. The CDR3 covers 14 residues. The germline V gene encodes CDR1 LNHNV and CDR2 YYDKDF (reference sequence). The CDR3 sequence: CATSPPQGNTEAFF. Written as DNA, the CDR3 is TGTGCCACCAGCCCCCCTCAGGGGAACACTGAAGCTTTCTTT.

This clonotype was detected a few times. The rearrangement joins TRBV27 to TRBJ2-5; either TRBD1 or TRBD2 may supply D (5 bases each). The CDR3 totals 17 residues. V was cut by 6 bases and J by 1 base, with 21 bases left in between. Germline loops: CDR1 MNHEY, CDR2 SMNVEV (reference sequence). The CDR3 DNA reads TGTGCCAGCAGCCCTTTTTTTAGCTGGGGGACCCAAGAGACCCAGTACTTC. Encoded protein: CASSPFFSWGTQETQYF.

On this clonotype: A read error may be the cause here, since a much bigger clone is one base away. J is TRBJ2-3 and V is TRBV7-8; 7 nucleotides line up with TRBD1. V gave up 8 bases and J gave up 4 bases; unmatched junction bases: 15. The germline V gene encodes CDR1 SGHVS and CDR2 FQNEAQ. The CDR3 extends over 16 amino acids. CDR3 nucleotides: TGTGCCAGCGCGCCAACCGGCCCCCAGGGGGCAGATACGCAGTATTTT. This translates into CASAPTGPQGADTQYF.

The chain couples TRBV15 to TRBJ2-5, with D perhaps matching TRBD2 (7 bases). The CDR3 covers 13 residues. Per germline, CDR1 LNHNV and CDR2 YYDKDF (reference sequence). Trimming cost V 8 bases and J 0 bases, with 10 bases left between them. This CDR3 is CATGRDNQETQYF. The CDR3 region has the DNA TGTGCCACCGGGAGGGACAACCAAGAGACCCAGTACTTC.

The sample holds many counts of this clonotype. This chain links TRBV4-1 with TRBJ2-7; D is perhaps TRBD2 (6 bases). The CDR3 sequence is 15 residues long. V was trimmed by 4 bases and J by 3 bases, leaving 16 bases between them. CDR1 and CDR2 from the germline V gene are MGHRA and YSYEKL. For the CDR3, the DNA is TGCGCCAGCAGCCCCGCGGTATGGGGGGTCTACGAGCAGTACTTC. Translation: CASSPAVWGVYEQYF.

The chain uses TRBV7-9 and TRBJ2-7; D might be TRBD2 (5 bases). Germline V gene sequence: CDR1 SEHNR, CDR2 FQNEAQ (reference sequence). The V end lost 3 bases, the J end lost 5 bases, and 20 bases lay between the germline ends. The CDR3 length is 16 residues. CDR3 region: CASSFQILGEFHEQYF. For the CDR3, the DNA is TGTGCCAGCAGCTTTCAAATTCTTGGGGAGTTCCACGAGCAGTACTTC. Full variable domain (missing parts from reference TRBV7-9 and TRBJ2-7): DTGVSQNPRHKITKRGQNVTFRCDPISEHNRLYWYRQTLGQGPEFLTYFQNEAQLEKSRLLSDRFSAERPKGSFSTLEIQRTEQGDSAMYLCASSFQILGEFHEQYFGPGTRLTVT.

The J gene is TRBJ2-2, the V gene TRBV12-3 or TRBV12-4; 8 bases align to TRBD1. The CDR3 contains 16 residues. With 5 bases clipped from V and 0 bases from J, the junction kept 5 bases outside the gene matches. In nucleotides, the CDR3 is TGTGCCAGCAGTCGGGGACAGGCGACGAACACCGGGGAGCTGTTTTTT. Translation: CASSRGQATNTGELFF.